These T cell receptor beta chains were read from a single sample in a study of T-cell reconstitution after alpha-beta-depleted transplantation in children. Each CDR3 protein gets one entry after TCRdb re-called the PCR reads with MiXCR. The sample contains some 350,000 distinct CDR3 sequences, 16% of which appear only once. The sequences come from PBMCs, mostly from graft donor cells, collected 360 days after TCRalphabeta/CD19-depleted stem cell transplant. The receptors come from a male patient between 2 and 15 years old who had a stem cell transplant for acute lymphoblastic leukemia, so the T cells may come from the graft donor. CDR3s include the opening cysteine and the closing phenylalanine or tryptophan. A D gene is named only where the DNA matches it firmly. Only some rows state a clone size, as once, few, many or a class for expanded clones.

D	V	J	size	length	CDR3	DNA
-	TRBV11-2	TRBJ1-5	few	18	CASSLGSGRLAFNQPQHF	TGTGCCAGCAGCTTAGGTTCGGGGAGGTTAGCGTTTAATCAGCCCCAGCATTTT
-	TRBV29-1	TRBJ1-3	few	12	CSAQYSGNTIYF	TGCAGCGCCCAGTACTCTGGAAACACCATATATTTT
-	TRBV20-1	TRBJ1-1	few	12	CSGKAGNTEAFF	TGCAGTGGGAAGGCCGGTAACACTGAAGCTTTCTTT
TRBD2	TRBV7-9	TRBJ2-3	few	15	CASSFGLAGGDTQYF	TGTGCCAGCAGCTTTGGACTAGCGGGAGGGGATACGCAGTATTTT
TRBD1	TRBV6-5	TRBJ2-1	-	13	CASSSPGGAEQFF	TGTGCCAGCAGTTCCCCAGGGGGCGCGGAGCAGTTCTTC
-	TRBV2	TRBJ2-7	few	17	CASSFRDILPTDYEQYF	TGTGCCAGCAGTTTCCGGGACATCCTTCCCACGGACTACGAGCAGTACTTC
-	TRBV5-1	TRBJ1-4	few	15	CASSLERWGNEKLFF	TGCGCCAGCAGCTTGGAGCGATGGGGTAATGAAAAACTGTTTTTT
TRBD1	TRBV7-3	TRBJ2-1	many	13	CASSPHPTGEQFF	TGTGCCAGCAGCCCCCATCCGACAGGGGAGCAGTTCTTC
TRBD2	TRBV15	TRBJ2-3	few	17	CATSRGRGLAGEDTQYF	TGTGCCACCAGCAGAGGCCGGGGACTAGCGGGAGAAGATACGCAGTATTTT
TRBD2	TRBV6-5	TRBJ2-1	few	18	CASSYRAGGPTAYNEQFF	TGTGCCAGCAGTTATAGAGCGGGAGGGCCGACAGCCTACAATGAGCAGTTCTTC
TRBD1	TRBV10-3	TRBJ2-3	many	13	CAINTGGTDTQYF	TGTGCCATCAATACAGGGGGCACAGATACGCAGTATTTT
-	TRBV29-1	TRBJ2-3	-	15	CSVQRGGGTPDTQYF	TGCAGCGTCCAAAGGGGGGGCGGGACCCCAGATACGCAGTATTTT
-	TRBV6-2/TRBV6-3	TRBJ2-5	few	13	CASHRDPGETQYF	TGTGCCAGTCACAGGGATCCGGGAGAGACCCAGTACTTC
-	TRBV6-1	TRBJ1-1	few	17	CASTWVQARRTNTEAFF	TGTGCCAGCACCTGGGTTCAGGCCCGGAGAACGAACACTGAAGCTTTCTTT
TRBD2	TRBV7-3	TRBJ2-3	few	15	CASSPTSGRADTQYF	TGTGCCAGCAGCCCTACTAGCGGGCGGGCAGATACGCAGTATTTT
TRBD2	TRBV7-2	TRBJ2-7	-	16	CASSPHLAGPGYEQYF	TGTGCCAGCAGCCCGCACTTAGCGGGACCTGGCTACGAGCAGTACTTC
TRBD1	TRBV2	TRBJ2-1	-	18	CACSLRLIGQGGNNEQFF	TGTGCCTGCAGTCTTCGGCTGATAGGACAGGGTGGGAACAATGAGCAGTTCTTC
-	TRBV5-1	TRBJ2-5	-	14	CASSSERFQETQYF	TGCGCCAGCAGCTCGGAGAGATTCCAAGAGACCCAGTACTTC
-	TRBV30	TRBJ2-7	-	12	CAWSGESYEQYF	TGTGCCTGGAGTGGCGAGTCCTACGAGCAGTACTTC
TRBD2	TRBV28	TRBJ2-7	-	19	CASSFQGQGLAGSTYEQHF	TGTGCCAGCAGTTTTCAAGGGCAGGGACTAGCGGGGTCCACCTACGAGCAGCACTTC
-	TRBV7-2	TRBJ1-3	-	13	CASSLGPRDTIYF	TGTGCCAGCAGCTTAGGCCCCAGGGACACCATATATTTT
-	TRBV4-3	TRBJ1-3	-	15	CASSQPQHSGNTIYF	TGCGCCAGCAGCCAACCGCAGCACTCTGGAAACACCATATATTTT
-	TRBV5-6	TRBJ2-2	few	14	CASSLVSSPGELFF	TGTGCCAGCAGCTTGGTGTCTAGCCCCGGGGAGCTGTTTTTT
TRBD1	TRBV6-2/TRBV6-3	TRBJ1-2	-	15	CASSYSTGQGYGYTF	TGTGCCAGCAGTTACTCGACTGGACAGGGCTATGGCTACACCTTC
-	TRBV9	TRBJ2-6	-	18	CASSLRARPSSGANVLTF	TGTGCCAGCAGCCTCCGAGCACGGCCCAGCTCTGGGGCCAACGTCCTGACTTTC
TRBD2	TRBV9	TRBJ2-5	few	14	CASSSSGLAETQYF	TGTGCCAGCAGTTCCTCGGGACTAGCGGAGACCCAGTACTTC
-	TRBV5-1	TRBJ2-7	few	15	CASSLGSWGYYEQYF	TGCGCCAGCAGCTTGGGGTCCTGGGGGTACTACGAGCAGTACTTC
TRBD2	TRBV10-2	TRBJ2-4	-	19	CASSFGLAGEILAKNIQYF	TGCGCCAGCAGCTTTGGACTAGCGGGAGAGATTCTGGCCAAAAACATTCAGTACTTC